What follows describes a single T cell receptor (beta chain). Its antigen is still unknown. Only in-frame clones appear in the TCRdb table, and some are missing; sequencing was by immunoSEQ multiplex PCR. Among under 15,000 clones listed, approximately 78% were seen once. Looked up from germline, CDR1 is MNHEY and CDR2 is SMNVEV (reference sequence). V trimming: 6 bases; J trimming: 9 bases; junction bases outside the gene matches: 15. The CDR3 is made up of 15 amino acids. This sample is drawn from a study of OX40 agonist ivuxolimab in advanced cancers. Overall study results and limits: Some nonresponders additionally presented with little normalized T-cell clonal expansion. In the 0.1 to 3.0 mg/kg range, CD4+ and CD8+ blood T cells had expanded clonally by week 6.

The chain joins TRBV27 to TRBJ2-7, with TRBD1 matching over 9 bases. The sequences come from CD4+ or CD8+ T cells sorted from blood, collected in a trial of the OX40 agonist ivuxolimab. This TCR derives from an adult with an advanced solid tumor such as melanoma, head and neck, liver or kidney cancer. The CDR3 protein is CASSLTGTGRRLQYF. CDR3 nucleotides: TGTGCCAGCAGCTTAACCGGGACAGGGCGCCGGCTGCAGTACTTC.